The 8 T cell receptor beta chains in this list originate from one sample, sequenced in a study of breast tumors, draining lymph nodes, adjacent tissues. TCRdb independently ran MiXCR on the multiplex PCR reads; one entry per CDR3 protein. Of 70,000 to 85,000 distinct CDR3 sequences in the sample, roughly 19% are singletons; the top ten hold over 2%. Breast cancer patients provided tissue from their axillary draining lymph nodes. The specimen sequenced was axillary lymph node tissue. The receptors were sampled from a female donor with breast cancer. Some clones in this sample may be carry-over from other donors' samples.

This clonotype was found many times. V is TRBV19 and J is TRBJ1-5, with TRBD1 as a possible D gene (6 bases). This CDR3 is built from 13 residues. V dropped 4 bases and J dropped 6 bases, with 10 bases sitting between them. Per the germline V gene, CDR1 is LNHDA and CDR2 is SQIVND (reference sequence). Here the CDR3 reads CASSKGGVQPQHF. CDR3 in DNA: TGTGCCAGTAGTAAGGGGGGGGTTCAGCCCCAGCATTTT.

In this sample, this clonotype turned up once. This chain uses TRBV10-3 with TRBJ1-1; perhaps TRBD1 as D (6 bases). Trimming took off 2 bases at V and 3 bases at J, with 10 bases between the two ends. The CDR3 covers 14 residues. Germline V gene lookup returns CDR1 ENHRY and CDR2 SYGVKD. The CDR3 here is CAISERGADTEAFF. In nucleotides, the CDR3 is TGTGCCATCAGTGAGAGGGGGGCTGACACTGAAGCTTTCTTT.

Notes on this clonotype: Since a much larger clone is just one base distant, this may be a read error. The chain uses TRBV5-8 and TRBJ2-5; D tentatively fits TRBD1 or TRBD2 (5 bases each). This CDR3 contains 15 residues. Germline V gene sequence: CDR1 SGHTS, CDR2 YDEGEE. The CDR3 bases are TGTGCCAGCAGCTTGGGTCTAGCAGGGAGAGAGACCCGGTACTTC. Translation: CASSLGLAGRETRYF.

This clonotype showed up many times. The chain couples TRBV20-1 to TRBJ2-3; D is uncertain. The CDR3 runs 16 residues. From germline, CDR1 is DFQATT and CDR2 SNEGSKA (reference sequence). Trimming removed 3 bases at V and 0 bases at J, with 16 bases between. CDR3 nucleotides: TGCAGTGCTAGGGCTGGTGGTAGCATAAGCACAGATACGCAGTATTTT. Encoded protein: CSARAGGSISTDTQYF.

Ten or more counts support this clonotype. V is TRBV6-5 and J is TRBJ2-7, with D possibly being TRBD1 (6 bases). Germline lookup yields CDR1 MNHEY and CDR2 SVGAGI. Trimming removed 2 bases at V and 6 bases at J, with 11 bases between. This CDR3 region has 13 residues. The CDR3 sequence is CASSYTGLGEQYF. In DNA form, the CDR3 reads TGTGCCAGCAGTTACACAGGGCTAGGCGAGCAGTACTTC.

This clonotype was found many times. The chain links TRBV6-6 to TRBJ1-2; the D gene is possibly TRBD1 (5 bases). Germline CDR1 is MNHNY and CDR2 is SVGAGI (reference sequence). This CDR3 region has 13 residues. The V end lost 5 bases, the J end lost 4 bases, and 11 bases lay between the germline ends. The CDR3 here is CASSLGPSYGYTF. CDR3 nucleotides: TGTGCCAGCAGTCTGGGGCCATCCTATGGCTACACCTTC.

For this clonotype: A much larger clone differs from this one at a single base, so this may be a read error. V and J are TRBV7-9 and TRBJ2-1; D call uncertain. Germline values: CDR1 SEHNR, CDR2 FQNEAQ (reference sequence). The CDR3 has 12 amino acids. As DNA, the CDR3 is TGTGCCAGCAGCTTAGAACGGAATGAGCAGCTCTTC. Translating it yields CASSLERNEQLF. The full variable domain, completed using reference TRBV7-9 and TRBJ2-1, is DTGVSQNPRHKITKRGQNVTFRCDPISEHNRLYWYRQTLGQGPEFLTYFQNEAQLEKSRLLSDRFSAERPKGSFSTLEIQRTEQGDSAMYLCASSLERNEQLFGPGTRLTVL.

Concerning this clonotype: The junction does not match germline at one end; this may be a read error. The V gene is TRBV2, the J gene TRBJ2-3; D is ambiguous. Per germline, CDR1 SNHLY and CDR2 FYNNEI. The CDR3 runs 12 residues. In DNA, the CDR3 is TGTGCCAGCAGTTCTCGACTCCCTGCGGAGTTTTTT. It translates to CASSSRLPAEFF.